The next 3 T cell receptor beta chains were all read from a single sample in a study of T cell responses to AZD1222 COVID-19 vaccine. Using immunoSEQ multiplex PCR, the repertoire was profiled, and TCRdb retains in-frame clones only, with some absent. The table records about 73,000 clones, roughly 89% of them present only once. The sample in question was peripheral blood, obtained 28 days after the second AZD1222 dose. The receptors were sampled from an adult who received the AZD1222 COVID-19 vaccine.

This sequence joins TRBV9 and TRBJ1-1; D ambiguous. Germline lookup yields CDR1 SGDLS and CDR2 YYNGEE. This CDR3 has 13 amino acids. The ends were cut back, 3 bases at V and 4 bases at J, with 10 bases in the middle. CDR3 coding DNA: TGTGCCAGCAGCGCATCTATTAGCACTGAAGCTTTCTTT. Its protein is CASSASISTEAFF.

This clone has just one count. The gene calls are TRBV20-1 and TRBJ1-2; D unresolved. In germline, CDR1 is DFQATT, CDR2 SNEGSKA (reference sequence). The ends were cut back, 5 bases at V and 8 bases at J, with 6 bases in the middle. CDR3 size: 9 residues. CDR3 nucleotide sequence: TGCAGTGCTGCCCCCGGCTACACCTTC. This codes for CSAAPGYTF.

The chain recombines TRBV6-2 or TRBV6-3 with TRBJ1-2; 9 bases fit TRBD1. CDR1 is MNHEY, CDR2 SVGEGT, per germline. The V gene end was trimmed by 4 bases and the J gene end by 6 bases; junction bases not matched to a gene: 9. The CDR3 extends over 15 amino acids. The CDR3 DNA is TGTGCCAGCAGTTCCCGGGGACAGGGCTTGGATGGCTACACCTTC. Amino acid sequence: CASSSRGQGLDGYTF.